This T cell receptor beta chain stems from a study of response to subunit inactivated influenza vaccine. TCRdb ran MiXCR on the RT-PCR reads and lists one entry per CDR3 protein. The sample records about 480,000 distinct CDR3 sequences, less than 30% being singletons. V lost 0 bases, J lost 6 bases, and 4 bases stayed unmatched. Germline CDR1 reads SGHRS; CDR2 reads YFSETQ. CDR3 length equals 17 residues. The genes are TRBV5-1 and TRBJ2-2; 14 positions agree with TRBD2. The source material was CD4+ T cells sorted from PBMCs, sampled less than 6 days after vaccination. This clonotype was obtained from a man in his fifties who received an inactivated influenza vaccine. The CDR3 loop reads CASSLAGTSGGPGELFF. In DNA form, the CDR3 reads TGCGCCAGCAGCTTGGCCGGGACTAGCGGGGGTCCCGGGGAGCTGTTTTTT.